These T cell receptor beta chains were read from a single sample in a study of OX40 agonist ivuxolimab in advanced cancers. Method: immunoSEQ multiplex PCR; TCRdb's copy keeps in-frame clones and lacks some. Here the sample spans more than 65,000 clones, around four fifths being singletons. The starting material was CD4+ or CD8+ T cells sorted from blood, obtained in a trial of the OX40 agonist ivuxolimab. These receptors were taken from an adult with an advanced solid tumor such as melanoma, head and neck, liver or kidney cancer. CDR3s include the opening cysteine and the closing phenylalanine or tryptophan. A D gene is named only where the DNA matches it firmly. Not every row has a clone size; where given, it reads once, few, many or a size class.

D: TRBD1
size: .
J: TRBJ2-4
V: TRBV27
DNA: TGTGCCAGCAGTCCCCTCTACAGGGGGCGCGGCAAAAACATTCAGTACTTC
CDR3: CASSPLYRGRGKNIQYF

D: TRBD2
size: .
J: TRBJ2-1
V: TRBV7-9
DNA: TGTGCCAGCAGCTTAGACGGGGGGAGGAATGAGCAGTTCTTC
CDR3: CASSLDGGRNEQFF

D: .
size: .
J: TRBJ2-7
V: TRBV11-2
DNA: TGTGCCAGCAGCTTAGCGGGACACGAGCAGTACTTC
CDR3: CASSLAGHEQYF

D: .
size: few
J: TRBJ2-5
V: TRBV6-6
DNA: TGTGCCAGCAAATCGGACCAGACCAGAGAGACCCAGTACTTC
CDR3: CASKSDQTRETQYF

D: .
size: .
J: TRBJ2-2
V: TRBV5-1
DNA: TGCGCCAGCAGCTTAAGCAGACACGGGGAGCTGTTTTTT
CDR3: CASSLSRHGELFF

D: .
size: .
J: TRBJ2-2
V: TRBV7-8
DNA: TGTGCCAGCAGCTTAGTTGGTTTGACCGGGGAGCTGTTTTTT
CDR3: CASSLVGLTGELFF

D: TRBD1
size: once
J: TRBJ2-5
V: TRBV4-3
DNA: TGCGCCAGCAGCCAAGGGACAGGGGAAGGAGAGACCCAGTACTTC
CDR3: CASSQGTGEGETQYF

D: TRBD1
size: .
J: TRBJ1-1
V: TRBV7-8
DNA: TGTGCCAGCAGCTTAGGCCCGAACAGGGGAACGTCTGAAGCTTTCTTT
CDR3: CASSLGPNRGTSEAFF

D: .
size: once
J: TRBJ2-1
V: TRBV19
DNA: TGTGCCAGTAGTATCGGCCAGTACAATGAGCAGTTCTTC
CDR3: CASSIGQYNEQFF

D: TRBD1
size: .
J: TRBJ2-3
V: TRBV5-8
DNA: TGTGCCAGCAGCTTCCAGGGGGAGAACACAGATACGCAGTATTTT
CDR3: CASSFQGENTDTQYF

D: .
size: few
J: TRBJ2-7
V: TRBV5-1
DNA: TGCGCCAGCAGCCCGGAGGCTGAGCGCGAGCAGTACTTC
CDR3: CASSPEAEREQYF

D: .
size: .
J: TRBJ1-1
V: TRBV11-2
DNA: TGTGCCAGCAGCTTAGATCGGGTCACTGAAGCTTTCTTT
CDR3: CASSLDRVTEAFF

D: TRBD2
size: .
J: TRBJ2-2
V: TRBV30
DNA: TGTGCCTGGAGTGTAGCGGGGGGGACCGGGGAGCTGTTTTTT
CDR3: CAWSVAGGTGELFF

D: .
size: .
J: TRBJ2-1
V: TRBV7-6
DNA: TGTGCCAGCAGCTTAGGCGGTAACTCCTACAATGAGCAGTTCTTC
CDR3: CASSLGGNSYNEQFF

D: .
size: .
J: TRBJ1-2
V: TRBV15
DNA: TGTGCCACCAGCAGAGATTGGGGCAGCTTTAACTATGGCTACACCTTC
CDR3: CATSRDWGSFNYGYTF

D: TRBD1
size: .
J: TRBJ1-5
V: TRBV7-2
DNA: TGTGCCAGCAGCCTAATGGGACAGGGAGTTCAGCCCCAGCATTTT
CDR3: CASSLMGQGVQPQHF

D: .
size: .
J: TRBJ1-1
V: TRBV7-9
DNA: TGTGCCAGCAGCTTATCGGTTTGGGGGAACACTGAAGCTTTCTTT
CDR3: CASSLSVWGNTEAFF

D: TRBD2
size: .
J: TRBJ2-1
V: TRBV30
DNA: TGTGCCTGGAGTCGACTAGCGGGGATGTACAATGAGCAGTTCTTC
CDR3: CAWSRLAGMYNEQFF

D: TRBD2
size: .
J: TRBJ2-1
V: TRBV28
DNA: TGTGCCAGCAGTCTCGGGACTAGCGGGGGGCAAGAAGAGCAGTTCTTC
CDR3: CASSLGTSGGQEEQFF

D: .
size: .
J: TRBJ2-1
V: TRBV19
DNA: TGTGCCACCACCCCGGGATCTTACAATGAGCAGTTCTTC
CDR3: CATTPGSYNEQFF

D: TRBD1
size: .
J: TRBJ2-3
V: TRBV18
DNA: TGTGCCAGCTCACCACGAGAAGGGACAGCAGATACGCAGTATTTT
CDR3: CASSPREGTADTQYF

D: .
size: few
J: TRBJ1-5
V: TRBV30
DNA: TGTGCCTGGAGTGGGCTTGAGCAGCCCCAGCATTTT
CDR3: CAWSGLEQPQHF

D: TRBD1
size: .
J: TRBJ2-3
V: TRBV30
DNA: TGTGCCTGGAACTTGGCAGGGGGCGCGAATACGCAGTATTTT
CDR3: CAWNLAGGANTQYF

D: TRBD1
size: .
J: TRBJ1-5
V: TRBV6-5
DNA: TGTGCCAGCAGTTATCAGGGGGTGGATCAGCCCCAGCATTTT
CDR3: CASSYQGVDQPQHF

D: TRBD1
size: .
J: TRBJ1-2
V: TRBV18
DNA: TGTGCCAGCTCCCCTGCGGCTGAGGGGGCTGGCTACACCTTC
CDR3: CASSPAAEGAGYTF

D: .
size: .
J: TRBJ2-3
V: TRBV19
DNA: TGTGCCAGTAGTAAGACCCGAACTAGTCCAGATACGCAGTATTTT
CDR3: CASSKTRTSPDTQYF

D: .
size: .
J: TRBJ2-3
V: TRBV11-2
DNA: TGTGCCAGCAGCTTAAGGGTGGGGGGGGCCCCAGATACGCAGTATTTT
CDR3: CASSLRVGGAPDTQYF

D: .
size: .
J: TRBJ1-1
V: TRBV13
DNA: TGTGCCAGCAGCTCGGGGGGCTGGACAGTCTCTGAAGCTTTCTTT
CDR3: CASSSGGWTVSEAFF

D: .
size: .
J: TRBJ2-7
V: TRBV28
DNA: TGTGCCAGCAGTTCGTTTGACGAGCAGTACTTC
CDR3: CASSSFDEQYF